The entry below gives a single T cell receptor (beta chain) sequence along with its context. Its antigen is currently unknown. PCR primers comprised 60 Vbeta and 13 Jbeta primers. Repertoires were generated with immunoSEQ multiplex PCR, while TCRdb's copy carries only in-frame clones and drops some. The data show some 250,000 clones, 82% seen once. Donors had nominal health at sampling but likely had unrecorded immune exposures. The data are from a study of cytomegalovirus exposure and HLA in healthy donors. Looking at the study overall: Previous work identified roughly 120 million unique TCR beta sequences from around 180 million T cells.

CDR3 length: 15 residues. V lost 5 bases and J 4 bases, leaving 21 bases between the germline ends. Germline V CDR1 and CDR2: SQVTM, ANQGSEA. General study findings and limits: An apparent linkage of common viral pathogens to several of the most significant clusters emerged in a later analysis. Researchers reported in a later analysis that a missense DCLRE1C variant was tied to TCR beta V- and J-gene trimming.

V and J are TRBV29-1 and TRBJ2-7; D is perhaps TRBD2 (6 bases). Material for sequencing was PBMCs. The receptor was derived from a woman aged 40 to 50 in good health and CMV-seropositive. The CDR3 reads CSVNKAVLGGYEQYF. DNA of the CDR3: TGCAGCGTTAACAAGGCGGTACTGGGAGGATACGAGCAGTACTTC.